The entry that follows covers one T cell receptor beta chain sequence. No antigen is known for it. Making the TCR beta libraries involved quantitative 5'-RACE with molecular barcodes. TCRdb reprocessed the 5' RACE reads with MiXCR, giving one entry per CDR3 protein. The sample contains around 39,000 distinct CDR3 sequences, approximately 16% of which appear only once. The sample comes from a study of CD8 T cells in ankylosing spondylitis. Study-level points and caveats: Several highly homologous variants made up a TCR beta motif that seemed to typify ankylosing spondylitis blood. Disease-linked clones were reportedly significantly enriched in matched ankylosing spondylitis synovial fluid.

Germline values: CDR1 SQVTM, CDR2 ANQGSEA. With 4 bases removed from V and 4 bases from J, the gap between germline ends came to 9 bases. The CDR3 is 12 residues long. This sequence joins TRBV29-1 and TRBJ2-3, with D perhaps given as TRBD1 or TRBD2 (5 bases each). Sequencing input: blood. The TCR was taken from a male donor with ankylosing spondylitis or in good health (not recorded which). In nucleotides, the CDR3 is TGCAGCGTTGGGGACCTCGCAGATACGCAGTATTTT. This codes for CSVGDLADTQYF.